This passage covers 30 T cell receptor beta chains from one sample sequenced in a study of cytomegalovirus exposure and HLA in healthy donors. Researchers ran the PCR with 60 Vbeta and 13 Jbeta primers. TCRdb keeps only in-frame clones here, not all; method: immunoSEQ multiplex PCR. The listing records approximately 47,000 clones. The material sequenced was PBMCs. The receptors stem from a male donor in good health and CMV-seronegative.

The chain uses TRBV6-5 and TRBJ1-4; TRBD1 matches at 9 bases. Germline assignment: CDR1 MNHEY and CDR2 SVGAGI. Trimming cost V 4 bases and J 4 bases; bases outside gene matches: 7. This CDR3 has 16 amino acids. The CDR3 spells CASSSPGQGLNEKLFF. The CDR3 DNA reads TGTGCCAGCAGTTCACCGGGACAGGGCCTTAATGAAAAACTGTTTTTT.

The chain uses TRBV6-5 and TRBJ2-7; possibly TRBD1 for D (5 bases). With 6 bases removed from V and 5 bases from J, the gap between germline ends came to 14 bases. Germline V CDR1 and CDR2: MNHEY, SVGAGI. This CDR3 is 13 amino acids long. For the CDR3, the DNA is TGTGCCAGCAGCCCCCGACAGCTCCACGAGCAGTACTTC. This sequence encodes CASSPRQLHEQYF.

The chain links TRBV19 to TRBJ1-6; 7 nucleotides align to TRBD1. Trimming at V came to 5 bases and at J to 4 bases, leaving 2 bases not matched to a gene. CDR1 and CDR2 (germline): LNHDA, SQIVND (reference sequence). CDR3 size: 14 residues. CDR3 sequence: CASSAGQYNSPLHF. The CDR3, as DNA: TGTGCCAGTAGTGCGGGACAGTATAATTCACCCCTCCACTTT.

This chain uses TRBV7-2 with TRBJ1-1, with D unclear. V was shortened by 1 base and J by 4 bases, with 7 bases between the two germline ends. From germline, CDR1 is SGHTA and CDR2 FQGNSA. The CDR3 is 13 residues long. The CDR3 sequence is CASSLGSGTEAFF. The CDR3 DNA reads as TGTGCCAGCAGCTTAGGATCGGGCACTGAAGCTTTCTTT.

This sequence joins TRBV11-3 and TRBJ2-1; 10 bases match TRBD2. The J segment lost 9 bases and the V segment lost 1 base, leaving 3 bases of the junction unmatched. In germline, CDR1 is SGHNT, CDR2 YENEEA. This CDR3 comprises 14 residues. CDR3 DNA sequence: TGTGCCAGCAGCTTAGTGTCTAGCGGGGGTGAGCAGTTCTTC. It codes for CASSLVSSGGEQFF.

This chain uses TRBV6-5 with TRBJ2-7, with TRBD2 matching 8 bases. Germline CDR1 reads MNHEY; CDR2 reads SVGAGI. With 9 bases clipped from V and 6 bases from J, the junction kept 10 bases outside the gene matches. This CDR3 has 13 residues. As DNA, the CDR3 is TGTGCCAGTCGTTCGTCGGGGGGGGGCGAGCAGTACTTC. It yields the protein CASRSSGGGEQYF.

The CDR3 here is CASSYSSGTGYGYTF. The CDR3 nucleotides read TGTGCCAGCAGTTACTCGTCAGGGACAGGCTATGGCTACACCTTC. This rearrangement joins TRBV6-5 to TRBJ1-2; 8 nucleotides line up with TRBD1. CDR1 MNHEY and CDR2 SVGAGI come from the germline V gene. The CDR3 runs to 15 residues. V shed 0 bases and J 4 bases; nucleotides not matched to a gene: 4.

The chain carries TRBV19 and TRBJ1-6; 8 bases fit TRBD1. CDR1 and CDR2 from the germline V gene are LNHDA and SQIVND (reference sequence). The CDR3 has 14 amino acids. V dropped 7 bases and J dropped 6; count of bases not matched to a gene: 5. CDR3 DNA sequence: TGTGCCAGTACCGTCGACAGGGGTAATTCACCCCTCCACTTT. This codes for CASTVDRGNSPLHF.

V usage is TRBV19 and J usage is TRBJ1-5, with TRBD1 as a possible D gene (6 bases). Germline CDR1 and CDR2: LNHDA and SQIVND (reference sequence). Between the trimmed V and J ends, which lost 3 bases and 0 bases, there was a span of 12 bases. This CDR3 is 16 amino acids long. The chain's CDR3 is CASSIREGDSNQPQHF. For the CDR3, the DNA is TGTGCCAGTAGTATCAGGGAGGGGGATAGCAATCAGCCCCAGCATTTT.

This chain joins TRBV7-9 and TRBJ1-2; the D gene is possibly TRBD1 (6 bases). V shed 1 base and J shed 3 bases, with 9 bases lying between them. CDR1 and CDR2 from the germline V gene are SEHNR and FQNEAQ (reference sequence). The CDR3 contains 14 residues. The CDR3 loop reads CASSLVAGDYGYTF. CDR3 DNA sequence: TGTGCCAGCAGCTTAGTCGCAGGGGACTATGGCTACACCTTC.

The chain employs TRBV4-2 and TRBJ2-7, with 13 bases fitting TRBD2. The CDR3 consists of 15 residues. In germline, CDR1 is LGHNA, CDR2 YNFKEQ. J was trimmed by 7 bases and V by 8 bases; bases with no gene match: 11. CDR3: CASGRTSGGPWEQYF. The CDR3 bases are TGTGCCAGCGGGCGGACTAGCGGGGGCCCGTGGGAGCAGTACTTC.

The chain has TRBV6-6 and TRBJ2-1; 9 nucleotides match TRBD2. The CDR3 sequence is 14 residues long. Germline V gene lookup returns CDR1 MNHNY and CDR2 SVGAGI (reference sequence). The V segment lost 7 bases and the J segment 9 bases; nucleotides outside the gene matches: 10. CDR3 loop: CASIQAGGIGEQFF. Here the CDR3 DNA reads TGTGCCAGCATCCAAGCGGGGGGAATTGGTGAGCAGTTCTTC.

This chain joins TRBV30 and TRBJ1-1, with D perhaps TRBD1 (5 bases). The CDR3 sequence is 13 residues long. Trimming cost V 1 base and J 3 bases, with 9 bases left between them. The V gene's germline CDR1 is GTSNPN and CDR2 SVGIG (reference sequence). As DNA, the CDR3 is TGTGCCTGGAGTGAGGGGACTTACACTGAAGCTTTCTTT. Encoded protein: CAWSEGTYTEAFF.

This chain connects TRBV10-1 to TRBJ2-5, with 12 bases that match TRBD2. Germline V gene data show CDR1 as WNHNN and CDR2 as SYGVQD (reference sequence). J gave up 1 base and V 9 bases, and 6 bases lay outside the gene matches. This CDR3 has 15 residues. The CDR3 sequence is CARTTGLAGQETQYF. The CDR3 DNA sequence: TGCGCCAGGACTACGGGACTAGCGGGCCAAGAGACCCAGTACTTC.

The chain combines TRBV7-9 with TRBJ2-5; 12 bases are shared with TRBD2. The CDR3 is made up of 14 amino acids. Trimming removed 6 bases from V and 1 base from J; junction bases left unmatched: 0. Germline V gene lookup returns CDR1 SEHNR and CDR2 FQNEAQ (reference sequence). Here the CDR3 reads CASRTSGSQETQYF. The CDR3 nucleotides are TGTGCCAGCAGGACTAGCGGGAGCCAAGAGACCCAGTACTTC.

The chain combines TRBV18 with TRBJ2-7; D is perhaps TRBD2 (5 bases). The CDR3 runs 16 residues. Between the trimmed V and J ends, which lost 2 bases and 2 bases, there was a span of 16 bases. Per germline, CDR1 KGHSH and CDR2 LQKENI. CDR3 residues: CASSPVPSAVAYEQYF. For the CDR3, the DNA is TGTGCCAGCTCACCAGTTCCCTCAGCGGTCGCCTACGAGCAGTACTTC. Filled out from reference TRBV18 and TRBJ2-7, the complete variable domain reads NAGVMQNPRHLVRRRGQEARLRCSPMKGHSHVYWYRQLPEEGLKFMVYLQKENIIDESGMPKERFSAEFPKEGPSILRIQQVVRGDSAAYFCASSPVPSAVAYEQYFGPGTRLTVT.

The CDR3 sequence is CASSPGLGANSPLHF. The CDR3 nucleotides are TGTGCCAGCAGCCCCGGACTGGGAGCCAATTCACCCCTCCACTTT. V is TRBV7-6 and J is TRBJ1-6, with D hard to call. V lost 5 bases, J lost 7 bases, and 15 bases lay in between. The CDR3 spans 15 residues. Germline CDR1 and CDR2: SGHVS and FNYEAQ. The full variable domain, with the rest looked up from reference TRBV7-6 and TRBJ1-6, is GAGVSQSPRYKVTKRGQDVALRCDPISGHVSLYWYRQALGQGPEFLTYFNYEAQQDKSGLPNDRFSAERPEGSISTLTIQRTEQRDSAMYRCASSPGLGANSPLHFGNGTRLTVT.

The gene calls are TRBV7-6 and TRBJ2-7; D remains unclear. CDR3 length equals 13 residues. V gave up 6 bases and J gave up 3 bases, with 12 bases separating them. CDR1 SGHVS and CDR2 FNYEAQ come from the germline V gene. In nucleotides, the CDR3 is TGTGCCAGCAGTCCAGCGACTTTCTACGAGCAGTACTTC. Amino acid sequence: CASSPATFYEQYF.

The genes are TRBV18 and TRBJ1-4; 10 bases are a match to TRBD1. The CDR3 runs to 22 residues. Germline V lookup: CDR1 KGHSH, CDR2 LQKENI. J was trimmed by 8 bases and V by 3 bases; bases with no gene match: 27. CDR3 sequence reads: CASSPMGGIPGQGTPKREKLFF. The CDR3 DNA sequence: TGTGCCAGCTCACCTATGGGGGGGATTCCGGGACAGGGGACCCCGAAGCGCGAAAAACTGTTTTTT.

The V and J genes are TRBV5-8 and TRBJ1-1, with a possible D match to TRBD1 (5 bases). The CDR3 is 12 amino acids. Germline CDR1 reads SGHTS; CDR2 reads YDEGEE. Deletions cut 4 bases from V and 10 bases from J, with 14 bases between. DNA for the CDR3: TGTGCCAGCAGCCGGCGGGGGGTCGGAGCTTTCTTT. Translating it yields CASSRRGVGAFF.

The rearrangement joins TRBV4-1 to TRBJ1-1; D is ambiguous. CDR1 MGHRA and CDR2 YSYEKL come from the germline V gene. Trimming took off 4 bases at V and 3 bases at J, with 18 bases between the two ends. The CDR3 has 16 residues. The chain's CDR3 is CASSPLRWTDYTEAFF. CDR3 nucleotides: TGCGCCAGCAGCCCTCTCCGATGGACGGACTACACTGAAGCTTTCTTT.

The rearrangement links TRBV19 to TRBJ1-1; D may be TRBD1 (6 bases). The germline V gene has CDR1 LNHDA and CDR2 SQIVND (reference sequence). This CDR3 contains 14 residues. Trimming took off 5 bases at V and 1 base at J, with 11 bases between the two ends. The chain's CDR3 is CASSDRLQNTEAFF. For the CDR3, the DNA is TGTGCCAGTAGTGACAGGCTCCAGAACACTGAAGCTTTCTTT.

This sequence joins TRBV6-5 and TRBJ2-1; possibly TRBD1 for D (6 bases). The germline CDR1 and CDR2 sequences are MNHEY and SVGAGI. The V and J ends lost 6 bases and 2 bases respectively, with 8 bases between them. There are 13 residues in the CDR3. The CDR3 DNA is TGTGCCAGCAGACAGGGCACCTACAATGAGCAGTTCTTC. It specifies CASRQGTYNEQFF.

The J gene is TRBJ2-5, the V gene TRBV7-9; 9 bases are shared with TRBD1. The J call is doubtful: the DNA matches TRBJ2-7 better. The CDR3 spans 16 residues. Germline V lookup: CDR1 SEHNR, CDR2 FQNEAQ (reference sequence). Here the CDR3 reads CASSLVSRDRVHEQYF. The CDR3 DNA is TGTGCCAGCAGCTTAGTGTCTAGGGACAGGGTCCACGAGCAGTACTTC.

V and J are TRBV5-4 and TRBJ1-2; 8 bases are a match to TRBD1. This CDR3 spans 15 amino acids. The germline V gene encodes CDR1 SGHNT and CDR2 YYREEE (reference sequence). With V trimmed by 2 bases and J by 3 bases, 6 bases remained unmatched. Here the CDR3 DNA reads TGTGCCAGCAGCTTACCAGGGGGCGCGGACTATGGCTACACCTTC. This translates into CASSLPGGADYGYTF.

The chain combines TRBV6-1 with TRBJ2-5, with unresolved D. The CDR3 is 13 amino acids. Trimming stripped 6 bases from V and 1 base from J, with 9 bases between. CDR1 and CDR2 (germline): MNHNS, SASEGT. CDR3 residues: CASRWYSQETQYF. CDR3 nucleotide sequence: TGTGCCAGCAGATGGTACAGCCAAGAGACCCAGTACTTC.

The chain recombines TRBV4-3 with TRBJ2-5, with a tentative D call TRBD1 (5 bases). CDR3 length equals 15 residues. V was trimmed by 0 bases and J by 3 bases, leaving 11 bases between them. Germline V gene lookup returns CDR1 LGHNA and CDR2 YSLEER. The CDR3 is CASSQDLGREETQYF. The CDR3 nucleotides read TGCGCCAGCAGCCAAGATCTGGGCAGGGAAGAGACCCAGTACTTC.

This chain links TRBV5-1 with TRBJ2-7; tentative D call: TRBD2 (6 bases). Deletions cut 0 bases from V and 7 bases from J, with 14 bases between. Germline CDR1 and CDR2: SGHRS and YFSETQ. The CDR3 sequence is 14 residues long. CDR3 DNA: TGCGCCAGCAGCTTGGGGAGGGCGGACGGGGAGCAGTACTTC. This codes for CASSLGRADGEQYF.

The V gene is TRBV4-2, the J gene TRBJ1-1; TRBD1 might be the D (5 bases). The CDR3 has 17 amino acids. Germline values: CDR1 LGHNA, CDR2 YNFKEQ. V dropped 1 base and J dropped 0 bases, with 15 bases sitting between them. CDR3 nucleotide sequence: TGTGCCAGCAGCCAAGCTGGAGGGGACGGCATGAACACTGAAGCTTTCTTT. Encoded protein: CASSQAGGDGMNTEAFF.

The V and J genes are TRBV6-1 and TRBJ2-7; TRBD2 matches 8 bases. The CDR3 contains 15 residues. Trimming cost V 7 bases and J 0 bases; bases outside gene matches: 8. Germline V CDR1 and CDR2: MNHNS, SASEGT. The CDR3 protein is CASTASGGSSYEQYF. The CDR3 DNA is TGTGCCAGCACGGCCAGCGGGGGATCCTCCTACGAGCAGTACTTC.